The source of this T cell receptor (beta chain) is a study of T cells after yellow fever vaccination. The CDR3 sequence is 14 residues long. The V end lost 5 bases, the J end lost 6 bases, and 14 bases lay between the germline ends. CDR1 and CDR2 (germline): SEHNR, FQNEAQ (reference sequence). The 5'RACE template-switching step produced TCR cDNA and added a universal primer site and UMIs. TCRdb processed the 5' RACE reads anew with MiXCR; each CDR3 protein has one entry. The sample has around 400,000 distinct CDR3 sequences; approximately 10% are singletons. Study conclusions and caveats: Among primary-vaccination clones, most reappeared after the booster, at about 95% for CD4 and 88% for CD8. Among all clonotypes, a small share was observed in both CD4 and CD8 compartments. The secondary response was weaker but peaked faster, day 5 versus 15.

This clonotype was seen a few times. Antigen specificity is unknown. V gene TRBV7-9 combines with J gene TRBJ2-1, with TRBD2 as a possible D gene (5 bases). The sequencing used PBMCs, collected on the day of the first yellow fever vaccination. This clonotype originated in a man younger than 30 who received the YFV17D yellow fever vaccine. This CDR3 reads CASSEDTGGNEQFF. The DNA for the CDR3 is TGTGCCAGCAGCGAAGACACCGGAGGCAATGAGCAGTTCTTC.